Included here is one TCR beta chain sequence, with context. Its antigen is as yet unknown. It was by 5'RACE template switching with UMIs that TCR beta cDNA was made. Each CDR3 protein gets one entry in TCRdb, which reprocessed the 5' RACE reads and gives no DNA. The ten top clones account for 5.2%, within a sample of a few hundred thousand distinct CDR3 sequences. This sample stems from a study of T cells expressing NK-cell markers. Study-wide findings and caveats: The CD3+CD56-NKG2C+ fraction of several donors was also led by these clonotypes. Expanded NKG2C+ T cell clones had unclear HCMV specificity.

CDR3 size: 15 residues. In germline, CDR1 is KGHSH, CDR2 LQKENI. This sequence originates from a man aged 18-70 years in good health. The gene calls are TRBV18 and TRBJ2-1; TCRdb's D gene call, TRBD1, goes unchecked for lack of DNA. The material sequenced was blood T cells: a sorted CD56 or NKG2C T cell subset, CD4+ or CD8+ T cells, or bulk PBMC T cells (not recorded which). The CDR3 loop reads CASSRDTGGSNEQFF.